These T cell receptor beta chains were read from a single sample in a study of blood T cells in healthy people across ages. MiXCR, run by TCRdb on the 5' RACE reads, gives a single entry per CDR3 protein. The repertoire includes more than 1,400,000 distinct CDR3 sequences, approximately 40% of them detected once, and roughly 7.9% sits in the top ten. Sequencing was carried out using blood. Source of these receptors: a woman under 30 in good health. The CDR3 runs from the conserved cysteine through the conserved F or W. The order of the fields is CDR3 protein, CDR3 DNA, J gene, D gene, clone size, V gene. The D gene is left open where the match is weak. Where a row states a size, it is once, few, many or the class of an expanded clone; other rows omit it.

CDR3aa: CSAIVLDSYNEQFF
CDR3nt: TGCAGTGCTATCGTCCTCGACTCCTACAATGAGCAGTTCTTC
j_gene: TRBJ2-1
d_gene: -
abundance: -
v_gene: TRBV20-1

CDR3aa: CVSSLDGVAKNIQYF
CDR3nt: TGTGTCAGCAGTTTAGACGGAGTAGCCAAAAACATTCAGTACTTC
j_gene: TRBJ2-4
d_gene: -
abundance: -
v_gene: TRBV12-3/TRBV12-4

CDR3aa: CASSSDSDTEAFF
CDR3nt: TGTGCCAGCAGTTCGGACAGCGACACTGAAGCTTTCTTT
j_gene: TRBJ1-1
d_gene: -
abundance: -
v_gene: TRBV6-1

CDR3aa: CSARSPSGRGETQFF
CDR3nt: TGCAGTGCTAGGTCCCCTAGCGGGAGAGGAGAGACCCAGTTCTTC
j_gene: TRBJ2-1
d_gene: TRBD2
abundance: -
v_gene: TRBV20-1

CDR3aa: CASSSGFSGANVLTF
CDR3nt: TGTGCCAGTAGTAGCGGGTTCTCTGGGGCCAACGTCCTGACTTTC
j_gene: TRBJ2-6
d_gene: TRBD2
abundance: -
v_gene: TRBV6-5

CDR3aa: CASRARSSSSTDTQYF
CDR3nt: TGTGCCAGCAGGGCTCGAAGCTCCTCTAGCACAGATACGCAGTATTTT
j_gene: TRBJ2-3
d_gene: -
abundance: few
v_gene: TRBV7-2

CDR3aa: CASSEYVRGEQYF
CDR3nt: TGTGCCAGCAGTGAATATGTCAGGGGCGAGCAGTACTTC
j_gene: TRBJ2-7
d_gene: -
abundance: few
v_gene: TRBV6-1

CDR3aa: CASSQDLASGVGYTF
CDR3nt: TGTGCCAGCAGCCAAGATCTCGCCTCAGGGGTTGGCTACACCTTC
j_gene: TRBJ1-2
d_gene: -
abundance: -
v_gene: TRBV3-1

CDR3aa: CASSANKGAFGLAGGHNEQYF
CDR3nt: TGCGCCAGCAGCGCTAACAAGGGGGCCTTCGGACTAGCGGGAGGACACAATGAGCAGTACTTC
j_gene: TRBJ2-5
d_gene: TRBD2
abundance: -
v_gene: TRBV5-1

CDR3aa: CASSLLGLGEQYF
CDR3nt: TGTGCCAGCAGCTTACTTGGTCTAGGCGAGCAGTACTTC
j_gene: TRBJ2-7
d_gene: -
abundance: -
v_gene: TRBV7-3

CDR3aa: CATNLPKGADGYTF
CDR3nt: TGTGCCACCAACCTGCCTAAGGGGGCAGATGGCTACACCTTC
j_gene: TRBJ1-2
d_gene: TRBD1
abundance: few
v_gene: TRBV28

CDR3aa: CAIDSSGAQFF
CDR3nt: TGTGCCATCGATAGTTCGGGGGCCCAGTTCTTC
j_gene: TRBJ2-1
d_gene: -
abundance: -
v_gene: TRBV10-3

CDR3aa: CAISDTQGATTNEKLFF
CDR3nt: TGTGCCATCAGTGACACCCAGGGGGCCACAACTAATGAAAAACTGTTTTTT
j_gene: TRBJ1-4
d_gene: TRBD1
abundance: -
v_gene: TRBV10-3

CDR3aa: CASSPTDRVIETQYF
CDR3nt: TGTGCCAGCAGCCCAACGGACAGGGTGATCGAGACCCAGTACTTC
j_gene: TRBJ2-5
d_gene: TRBD1
abundance: -
v_gene: TRBV5-7

CDR3aa: CASSPPEGSTDTQYF
CDR3nt: TGCGCCAGCAGCCCCCCGGAGGGATCGACAGATACGCAGTATTTT
j_gene: TRBJ2-3
d_gene: -
abundance: many
v_gene: TRBV5-1

CDR3aa: CASSPREGIATKETQYF
CDR3nt: TGTGCCAGCAGCCCCCGAGAGGGAATAGCGACAAAAGAGACCCAGTACTTC
j_gene: TRBJ2-5
d_gene: -
abundance: few
v_gene: TRBV7-8

CDR3aa: CAISEGRQGSGANVLTF
CDR3nt: TGTGCCATCAGTGAAGGCCGCCAGGGCTCTGGGGCCAACGTCCTGACTTTC
j_gene: TRBJ2-6
d_gene: -
abundance: few
v_gene: TRBV10-3

CDR3aa: CASSAPSSGTQYF
CDR3nt: TGTGCCAGCAGTGCCCCTTCGTCGGGTACGCAGTATTTT
j_gene: TRBJ2-3
d_gene: -
abundance: few
v_gene: TRBV6-4

CDR3aa: CASSVDDSGRAVNEQFF
CDR3nt: TGTGCCAGCAGCGTAGATGATAGCGGGAGGGCCGTCAATGAGCAGTTCTTC
j_gene: TRBJ2-1
d_gene: TRBD2
abundance: -
v_gene: TRBV9

CDR3aa: CASSDSAKGTEAFF
CDR3nt: TGTGCCAGCAGTGATTCAGCGAAGGGGACTGAAGCTTTCTTT
j_gene: TRBJ1-1
d_gene: -
abundance: -
v_gene: TRBV2

CDR3aa: CASSQPPSGAQETQYF
CDR3nt: TGCGCCAGCAGCCAACCCCCTAGCGGGGCGCAAGAGACCCAGTACTTC
j_gene: TRBJ2-5
d_gene: TRBD2
abundance: few
v_gene: TRBV4-1

CDR3aa: CAWSVQGLSTDTQYF
CDR3nt: TGTGCCTGGAGTGTACAGGGTCTAAGCACAGATACGCAGTATTTT
j_gene: TRBJ2-3
d_gene: -
abundance: -
v_gene: TRBV30

CDR3aa: CSAGRRAEQYF
CDR3nt: TGCAGTGCTGGGAGGAGGGCAGAGCAGTACTTC
j_gene: TRBJ2-7
d_gene: -
abundance: few
v_gene: TRBV20-1

CDR3aa: CSARALDLDKQFF
CDR3nt: TGCAGTGCTAGAGCCTTGGATTTGGATAAGCAGTTCTTC
j_gene: TRBJ2-1
d_gene: -
abundance: -
v_gene: TRBV20-1

CDR3aa: CSARRAPNEKLFF
CDR3nt: TGCAGTGCTAGAAGGGCCCCGAATGAAAAACTGTTTTTT
j_gene: TRBJ1-4
d_gene: -
abundance: -
v_gene: TRBV20-1

CDR3aa: CASSAAGGGSYEQYF
CDR3nt: TGTGCCAGCAGCGCCGCGGGAGGGGGCTCCTACGAGCAGTACTTC
j_gene: TRBJ2-7
d_gene: TRBD2
abundance: -
v_gene: TRBV9

CDR3aa: CASSLAGREDEYF
CDR3nt: TGCGCCAGCAGCTTGGCCGGACGGGAGGACGAGTACTTC
j_gene: TRBJ2-7
d_gene: TRBD2
abundance: -
v_gene: TRBV5-1

CDR3aa: CASSQEVSGNEQFF
CDR3nt: TGTGCCAGCAGCCAAGAGGTTAGCGGAAATGAGCAGTTCTTC
j_gene: TRBJ2-1
d_gene: -
abundance: -
v_gene: TRBV3-1

CDR3aa: CASSPSQGVSYEQYF
CDR3nt: TGTGCCAGCAGCCCCTCACAGGGGGTTTCCTACGAGCAGTACTTC
j_gene: TRBJ2-7
d_gene: TRBD1
abundance: -
v_gene: TRBV2

CDR3aa: CSARGGTTPYEQYF
CDR3nt: TGCAGTGCTAGAGGTGGGACTACCCCCTACGAGCAGTACTTC
j_gene: TRBJ2-7
d_gene: TRBD2
abundance: -
v_gene: TRBV20-1

CDR3aa: CASSWGGPSYNEQFF
CDR3nt: TGTGCCAGCAGCTGGGGAGGGCCGTCCTACAATGAGCAGTTCTTC
j_gene: TRBJ2-1
d_gene: TRBD2
abundance: few
v_gene: TRBV7-2

CDR3aa: CASRTRSGRKTNTGELFF
CDR3nt: TGTGCTAGCCGAACACGTAGCGGGAGGAAAACGAACACCGGGGAGCTGTTTTTT
j_gene: TRBJ2-2
d_gene: TRBD2
abundance: -
v_gene: TRBV27

CDR3aa: CASSESNGSEQFF
CDR3nt: TGCGCCAGCAGTGAGTCGAATGGCAGTGAGCAGTTCTTC
j_gene: TRBJ2-1
d_gene: -
abundance: -
v_gene: TRBV10-2

CDR3aa: CASSSIGQGQFF
CDR3nt: TGTGCCAGCAGCTCCATCGGGCAGGGGCAGTTCTTC
j_gene: TRBJ2-1
d_gene: -
abundance: few
v_gene: TRBV7-3

CDR3aa: CASSESDWKSSYEQYF
CDR3nt: TGCGCCAGCAGTGAGTCCGACTGGAAGAGCTCCTACGAGCAGTACTTC
j_gene: TRBJ2-7
d_gene: -
abundance: few
v_gene: TRBV10-1

CDR3aa: CSASLTGGFVYEQYF
CDR3nt: TGCAGTGCCAGCCTTACAGGGGGCTTCGTCTACGAGCAGTACTTC
j_gene: TRBJ2-7
d_gene: TRBD1
abundance: -
v_gene: TRBV20-1

CDR3aa: CAIPGEAWGGYTF
CDR3nt: TGTGCCATCCCTGGGGAGGCCTGGGGTGGCTACACCTTC
j_gene: TRBJ1-2
d_gene: -
abundance: once
v_gene: TRBV21-1

CDR3aa: CSASSGTSGSFNEQFF
CDR3nt: TGCAGTGCTAGTTCCGGGACTAGCGGGAGTTTCAATGAGCAGTTCTTC
j_gene: TRBJ2-1
d_gene: TRBD2
abundance: -
v_gene: TRBV20-1

CDR3aa: CSARGLRGRPTYEQYF
CDR3nt: TGCAGTGCTAGAGGCCTTCGGGGACGGCCTACCTACGAGCAGTACTTC
j_gene: TRBJ2-7
d_gene: -
abundance: -
v_gene: TRBV20-1

CDR3aa: CASSYSIGGNTEAFF
CDR3nt: TGTGCCAGCAGTTACTCGATCGGGGGGAACACTGAAGCTTTCTTT
j_gene: TRBJ1-1
d_gene: -
abundance: -
v_gene: TRBV6-5

CDR3aa: CASSSAWLGDEQFF
CDR3nt: TGTGCCAGCAGCTCGGCCTGGTTGGGAGATGAGCAGTTCTTC
j_gene: TRBJ2-1
d_gene: -
abundance: -
v_gene: TRBV3-1

CDR3aa: CASSRGSGGGDTQYF
CDR3nt: TGCGCCAGCAGCCGCGGCAGTGGGGGTGGGGATACGCAGTATTTT
j_gene: TRBJ2-3
d_gene: -
abundance: -
v_gene: TRBV4-1

CDR3aa: CASSAAAGTVPYNEQFF
CDR3nt: TGTGCCAGCAGCGCCGCAGCCGGGACAGTCCCCTACAATGAGCAGTTCTTC
j_gene: TRBJ2-1
d_gene: TRBD1
abundance: few
v_gene: TRBV9

CDR3aa: CASSVAGREQFF
CDR3nt: TGTGCCAGCAGTGTAGCAGGGCGCGAGCAGTTCTTC
j_gene: TRBJ2-1
d_gene: -
abundance: -
v_gene: TRBV2

CDR3aa: CASSYSGQGAGYGYTF
CDR3nt: TGTGCCAGCAGTTACTCGGGACAGGGGGCCGGTTATGGCTACACCTTC
j_gene: TRBJ1-2
d_gene: TRBD1
abundance: -
v_gene: TRBV6-6

CDR3aa: CASSSYGVATDTQYF
CDR3nt: TGTGCCAGCAGTTCCTACGGGGTAGCGACAGATACGCAGTATTTT
j_gene: TRBJ2-3
d_gene: -
abundance: -
v_gene: TRBV12-3/TRBV12-4

CDR3aa: CASLGKRGGGEQFF
CDR3nt: TGTGCCAGTCTCGGGAAGCGGGGGGGCGGTGAGCAGTTCTTC
j_gene: TRBJ2-1
d_gene: TRBD2
abundance: -
v_gene: TRBV6-5

CDR3aa: CSVGSGQGEIGYTF
CDR3nt: TGCAGCGTTGGGTCGGGACAGGGGGAAATTGGCTACACCTTC
j_gene: TRBJ1-2
d_gene: TRBD1
abundance: once
v_gene: TRBV29-1

CDR3aa: CASGYGTTSIEQYF
CDR3nt: TGTGCCAGCGGGTACGGGACGACATCTATAGAGCAGTACTTC
j_gene: TRBJ2-5
d_gene: -
abundance: -
v_gene: TRBV27

CDR3aa: CASSLLSEGGPYNEQFF
CDR3nt: TGTGCCAGCAGCTTATTAAGCGAGGGAGGGCCCTACAATGAGCAGTTCTTC
j_gene: TRBJ2-1
d_gene: TRBD2
abundance: -
v_gene: TRBV5-5

CDR3aa: CASSLGYGGITYEQYF
CDR3nt: TGTGCCAGCAGCTTAGGGTATGGCGGGATTACCTACGAGCAGTACTTC
j_gene: TRBJ2-7
d_gene: -
abundance: few
v_gene: TRBV7-9

CDR3aa: CSATNRGTETQYF
CDR3nt: TGCAGTGCAACAAACAGGGGGACAGAGACCCAGTACTTC
j_gene: TRBJ2-5
d_gene: TRBD1
abundance: -
v_gene: TRBV20-1

CDR3aa: CASSFEVRLRYNEQFF
CDR3nt: TGTGCCAGCAGTTTTGAGGTCCGACTCCGGTACAATGAGCAGTTCTTC
j_gene: TRBJ2-1
d_gene: -
abundance: once
v_gene: TRBV12-3/TRBV12-4

CDR3aa: CASSGTGERSYEQYF
CDR3nt: TGTGCCAGCTCTGGGACAGGGGAGCGATCCTACGAGCAGTACTTC
j_gene: TRBJ2-7
d_gene: TRBD1
abundance: few
v_gene: TRBV28

CDR3aa: CASSETGAASYEQYF
CDR3nt: TGTGCCAGCAGCGAAACAGGGGCTGCGTCCTACGAGCAGTACTTC
j_gene: TRBJ2-7
d_gene: TRBD1
abundance: -
v_gene: TRBV11-1

CDR3aa: CAIRYMSDRSSYEQYF
CDR3nt: TGTGCCATTCGATACATGTCTGACAGGTCTTCCTACGAGCAGTACTTC
j_gene: TRBJ2-7
d_gene: -
abundance: -
v_gene: TRBV12-3/TRBV12-4

CDR3aa: CASSLAMNSGANVLTF
CDR3nt: TGTGCCAGCAGCTTGGCGATGAACTCTGGGGCCAACGTCCTGACTTTC
j_gene: TRBJ2-6
d_gene: -
abundance: -
v_gene: TRBV7-2

CDR3aa: CAILLAYNEQFF
CDR3nt: TGCGCCATCTTACTAGCGTACAATGAGCAGTTCTTC
j_gene: TRBJ2-1
d_gene: TRBD2
abundance: few
v_gene: TRBV10-2

CDR3aa: CSVDFMTGNYGYTF
CDR3nt: TGCAGCGTTGACTTCATGACGGGGAACTATGGCTACACCTTC
j_gene: TRBJ1-2
d_gene: -
abundance: -
v_gene: TRBV29-1